The next 7 T cell receptor beta chains were all read from a single sample in a study of blood T cell repertoires in COVID-19. Sequenced by immunoSEQ multiplex PCR; TCRdb stores in-frame clones only, minus some. Of about 270,000 clones in the sample, around nine tenths were seen once. The sequencing sample was made of peripheral blood. All receptors derive from a man between 35 and 55 years old with active or convalescent COVID-19.

The genes are TRBV2 and TRBJ2-7; D gene ambiguous. Germline V CDR1 and CDR2: SNHLY, FYNNEI. This CDR3 has 14 amino acids. Between the trimmed V and J ends, which lost 3 bases and 7 bases, there was a span of 16 bases. The CDR3 here is CASSDFGVKLEQYF. CDR3 bases: TGTGCCAGCAGTGATTTCGGAGTAAAGTTAGAGCAGTACTTC.

This clone has only a few counts. The chain combines TRBV9 with TRBJ1-2; tentatively, D is TRBD1 (5 bases). CDR3 length equals 14 residues. V lost 3 bases, J lost 4 bases, and 13 bases lay in between. Germline CDR1 and CDR2: SGDLS and YYNGEE. CDR3 region: CASSARRDAYGYTF. The DNA for the CDR3 is TGTGCCAGCAGCGCCCGCAGGGATGCCTATGGCTACACCTTC.

This sequence joins TRBV6-4 and TRBJ2-1, with D perhaps TRBD1 (7 bases). V was shortened by 6 bases and J by 5 bases, with 20 bases between the two germline ends. The V gene's germline CDR1 is MRHNA and CDR2 SNTAGT. This CDR3 comprises 16 residues. The CDR3 here is CASSLRLGGGHNEQFF. CDR3 bases: TGTGCCAGCAGCCTTCGGCTAGGAGGGGGCCACAATGAGCAGTTCTTC.

This clone was seen only once. The rearrangement joins TRBV9 to TRBJ1-1; possible D gene TRBD1, 5 bases. The CDR3 length is 15 residues. Trimming left V 4 bases short and J 4 bases short, with 17 bases between. Germline V gene data show CDR1 as SGDLS and CDR2 as YYNGEE. CDR3 coding DNA: TGTGCCAGCAGCCCATCGCCTGTCGGGGGCACTGAAGCTTTCTTT. The encoded protein is CASSPSPVGGTEAFF.

The chain employs TRBV11-2 and TRBJ1-1, with D uncertain. The CDR3 runs to 14 residues. Germline V gene data show CDR1 as SGHAT and CDR2 as FQNNGV. With 2 bases removed from V and 8 bases from J, the gap between germline ends came to 15 bases. Written as DNA, the CDR3 is TGTGCCAGCAGCTTAACGGGTGGAGCCACCGAAGCTTTCTTT. Encoded protein: CASSLTGGATEAFF.

The V gene is TRBV27, the J gene TRBJ2-1; 10 nucleotides line up with TRBD2. The CDR3 covers 15 residues. The J segment lost 2 bases and the V segment lost 4 bases, leaving 2 bases of the junction unmatched. Germline assignment: CDR1 MNHEY and CDR2 SMNVEV (reference sequence). CDR3 region: CASSSGTSAYNEQFF. The CDR3 DNA sequence: TGTGCCAGCAGTTCTGGGACTAGCGCCTACAATGAGCAGTTCTTC.

The V call is TRBV7-6, the J call TRBJ2-1; TRBD2 matches at 9 bases. The junction had 15 bases not matched to a gene; V was cut back by 7 bases and J by 5 bases. CDR1 and CDR2 from the germline V gene are SGHVS and FNYEAQ. The length of the CDR3 is 17 residues. The CDR3 protein is CASTVGTSGPINNEQFF. CDR3 DNA: TGTGCCAGCACCGTAGGTACTAGCGGGCCTATTAACAATGAGCAGTTCTTC.